Presented here are 9 T cell receptor beta chains from one specimen sequenced in a study of post-analysis software for immune sequencing data (dated by TCRdb to between 2014 and 2017). What the authors observed across the whole study: Patients showed significantly higher frequencies than controls for several TRBV segments, among them TRBV5-6, TRBV5-1 and TRBV20-1.

Receptors were amplified or captured by PCR. The sequencer listed for this sample is Illumina HiSeq 2500. To reduce PCR and sequencing biases, unique molecular identifiers were incorporated into the TCR beta cDNA libraries. TCRdb handled the public reads itself, with Q25 trimming in fastp and clone calling in MiXCR, and kept productive beta chains. Every CDR3 protein is listed once, alongside the most common genes and DNA of its rows. The sample includes some 690,000 distinct CDR3 sequences, with 25% to 30% observed a single time. The ten largest clonotypes hold about 0.5% of the sample. Their target antigens are unknown. Sequenced: blood. The receptors were sampled from a girl between 10 and 17 years old with multiple sclerosis.

The rearrangement joins TRBV7-9 to TRBJ1-2, with TRBD1 as a possible D gene (5 bases). Germline V gives CDR1 SEHNR, CDR2 FQNEAQ (reference sequence). V was trimmed by 4 bases and J by 7 bases, leaving 13 bases between them. The CDR3 length is 13 residues. This CDR3 is CASSSVRAGGYTF. CDR3 sequence (DNA): TGTGCCAGCAGCTCTGTCAGGGCGGGTGGCTACACCTTC.

This clonotype was picked up one time. The rearrangement joins TRBV3-1 to TRBJ1-2; 8 nucleotides align to TRBD1. The CDR3 consists of 16 residues. Looked up from germline, CDR1 is LGHDT and CDR2 is YNNKEL (reference sequence). The ends lost 4 bases at V and 4 bases at J; junction bases unmatched: 11. This CDR3 reads CASSRTTGAGGYGYTF. The DNA for the CDR3 is TGTGCCAGCAGCCGGACGACAGGGGCAGGTGGCTATGGCTACACCTTC.

The chain employs TRBV5-6 and TRBJ2-2; the D gene could be TRBD1 or TRBD2 (5 bases each). Trimming removed 4 bases at V and 7 bases at J, with 20 bases between. The CDR3 extends over 16 amino acids. Per the germline V gene, CDR1 is SGHDT and CDR2 is YYEEEE. Here the CDR3 DNA reads TGTGCCAGCAGCGCCCTAGGGTCGGGGCGCCTCGGGGAGCTGTTTTTT. Translated: CASSALGSGRLGELFF.

V usage is TRBV12-3 or TRBV12-4 and J usage is TRBJ2-7, with TRBD2 identical over 10 bases. This CDR3 contains 18 residues. The V and J ends lost 3 bases and 4 bases, in that order; junction bases with no gene match: 15. CDR3 coding DNA: TGTGCCAGCAGTTTTGGGGCTAGCGGGAGAGGAATCAGTTACGAGCAGTACTTC. Its protein is CASSFGASGRGISYEQYF.

The chain has TRBV7-6 and TRBJ2-5; possibly TRBD1 or TRBD2 for D (5 bases each). Trimming removed 7 bases from V and 5 bases from J, with 17 bases in between. CDR1 SGHVS and CDR2 FNYEAQ come from the germline V gene. The CDR3 covers 14 residues. CDR3 protein: CASNSEGRAETQYF. In DNA, the CDR3 is TGTGCCAGCAACAGCGAGGGGCGTGCGGAGACCCAGTACTTC. Variable domain in full (rest from reference TRBV7-6 and TRBJ2-5): GAGVSQSPRYKVTKRGQDVALRCDPISGHVSLYWYRQALGQGPEFLTYFNYEAQQDKSGLPNDRFSAERPEGSISTLTIQRTEQRDSAMYRCASNSEGRAETQYFGPGTRLLVL.

This chain links TRBV2 with TRBJ2-7, with a tentative D call TRBD1 (5 bases). Trimming took off 8 bases at V and 3 bases at J, with 8 bases between the two ends. Germline lookup yields CDR1 SNHLY and CDR2 FYNNEI. The length of the CDR3 is 11 residues. Here the CDR3 reads CASGRDYEQYF. The DNA for the CDR3 is TGTGCCAGCGGCAGGGACTACGAGCAGTACTTC.

In regard to this clonotype: At one end, the junction sequence differs from germline, possibly due to a read error. The chain carries TRBV12-3 or TRBV12-4 and TRBJ2-1; possible D gene TRBD2, 6 bases. This CDR3 comprises 16 residues. In DNA form, the CDR3 reads TGTGCCAGCAGTTTAATTGGAATAGCGGAAGACAATAAGCAGTTCTTC. This translates into CASSLIGIAEDNKQFF.

V and J are TRBV5-1 and TRBJ2-1; the D gene could be TRBD1 or TRBD2 (5 bases each). Deletions cut 6 bases from V and 7 bases from J, with 14 bases between. CDR3 length equals 13 residues. Per the germline V gene, CDR1 is SGHRS and CDR2 is YFSETQ. DNA for the CDR3: TGCGCCAGCACGGGGCACAGTCTTAATGAGCAGTTCTTC. It codes for CASTGHSLNEQFF.

This chain links TRBV9 with TRBJ2-3; the D call may be TRBD1 or TRBD2 (5 bases each). Per the germline V gene, CDR1 is SGDLS and CDR2 is YYNGEE. With 2 bases removed from V and 0 bases from J, the gap between germline ends came to 19 bases. The CDR3 contains 18 residues. CDR3 residues: CASSVGPGAGTSTDTQYF. The CDR3 bases are TGTGCCAGCAGCGTCGGCCCCGGGGCGGGCACTAGCACAGATACGCAGTATTTT.